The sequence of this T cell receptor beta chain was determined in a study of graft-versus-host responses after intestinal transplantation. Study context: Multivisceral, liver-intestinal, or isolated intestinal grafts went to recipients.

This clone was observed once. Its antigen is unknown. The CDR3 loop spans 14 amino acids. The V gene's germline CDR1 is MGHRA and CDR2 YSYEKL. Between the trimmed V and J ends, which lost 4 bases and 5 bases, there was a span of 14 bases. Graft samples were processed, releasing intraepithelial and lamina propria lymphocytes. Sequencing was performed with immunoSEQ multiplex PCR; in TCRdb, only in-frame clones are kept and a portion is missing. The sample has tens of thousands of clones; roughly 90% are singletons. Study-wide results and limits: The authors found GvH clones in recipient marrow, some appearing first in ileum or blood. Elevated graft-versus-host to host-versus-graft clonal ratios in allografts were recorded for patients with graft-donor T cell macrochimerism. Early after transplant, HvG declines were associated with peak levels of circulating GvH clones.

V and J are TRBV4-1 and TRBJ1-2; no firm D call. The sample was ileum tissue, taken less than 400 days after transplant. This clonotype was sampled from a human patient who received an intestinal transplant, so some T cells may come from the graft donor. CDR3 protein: CASSLIKQRYGYTF. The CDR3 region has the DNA TGCGCCAGCAGCCTCATTAAACAGAGGTATGGCTACACCTTC.